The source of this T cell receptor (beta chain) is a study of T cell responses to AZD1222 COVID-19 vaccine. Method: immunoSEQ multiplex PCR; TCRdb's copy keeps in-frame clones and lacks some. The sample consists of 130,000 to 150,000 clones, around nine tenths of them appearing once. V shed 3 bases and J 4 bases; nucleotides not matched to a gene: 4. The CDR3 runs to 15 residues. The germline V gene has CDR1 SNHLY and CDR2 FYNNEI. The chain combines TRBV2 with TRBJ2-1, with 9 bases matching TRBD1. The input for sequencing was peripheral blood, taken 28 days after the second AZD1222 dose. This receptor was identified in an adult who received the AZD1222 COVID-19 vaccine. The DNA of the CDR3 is TGTGCCAGCAGTGATAGGGGACAGGGTTACAATGAGCAGTTCTTC. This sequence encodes CASSDRGQGYNEQFF. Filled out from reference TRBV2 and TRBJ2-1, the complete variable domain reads EPEVTQTPSHQVTQMGQEVILRCVPISNHLYFYWYRQILGQKVEFLVSFYNNEISEKSEIFDDQFSVERPDGSNFTLKIRSTKLEDSAMYFCASSDRGQGYNEQFFGPGTRLTVL.